A single sample is the source of the 30 T cell receptor beta chains below, sequenced in a study of Ad26.COV2.S vaccination and SARS-CoV-2 variants. Method: immunoSEQ multiplex PCR; TCRdb's copy keeps in-frame clones and lacks some. Altogether about 400,000 clones are present, 83% being singletons, with the ten largest covering 7.4%. Treatment reported: some 20 received Ad26.COV2.S at low or high dose, single or two shots; a few received placebo; per-sample allocation not given. Following the first vaccine or placebo injection, samples were taken on day 63. The material was peripheral blood, obtained in a trial of Ad26.COV2.S vaccine versus placebo. Receptors were obtained from a person between 18 and 59 years old who received the Ad26.COV2.S COVID-19 vaccine or a placebo.

This clone showed up just once. The rearrangement links TRBV12-3 or TRBV12-4 to TRBJ2-7; D perhaps matches TRBD1 (6 bases). Trimming stripped 4 bases from V and 3 bases from J, with 7 bases between. The CDR3 is made up of 12 amino acids. In DNA, the CDR3 is TGTGCCAGCAGTTCCAGGGGCTACGAGCAGTACTTC. Amino acids: CASSSRGYEQYF.

V gene TRBV7-3 combines with J gene TRBJ1-3, with a tentative D call TRBD1 (5 bases). Deletions cut 1 base from V and 8 bases from J, with 9 bases between. CDR3 size: 13 residues. CDR1 is SGHTA, CDR2 FQGTGA, per germline. The CDR3 nucleotides read TGTGCCAGCAGCTTAAATCAGGGAGACACCATATATTTT. Translated: CASSLNQGDTIYF.

In this sample, this clone turned up a few times. The chain uses TRBV9 and TRBJ1-6, with a tentative D call TRBD1 (6 bases). The V end lost 5 bases, the J end lost 10 bases, and 22 bases lay between the germline ends. CDR3 length: 16 amino acids. The V gene's germline CDR1 is SGDLS and CDR2 YYNGEE. The CDR3 DNA is TGTGCCAGCAGTGCGGGACAACTCTTATTCGGGTCACCCCTCCACTTT. This encodes CASSAGQLLFGSPLHF.

The rearrangement links TRBV7-9 to TRBJ2-7, with 8 bases matching TRBD1. Germline V gene sequence: CDR1 SEHNR, CDR2 FQNEAQ (reference sequence). This CDR3 has 14 residues. V dropped 5 bases and J dropped 3; count of bases not matched to a gene: 6. CDR3 coding DNA: TGTGCCAGCAGCCCTTCGGGACAGGACTACGAGCAGTACTTC. It specifies CASSPSGQDYEQYF.

The chain combines TRBV19 with TRBJ1-2; D might be TRBD1 (6 bases). This CDR3 spans 18 amino acids. CDR1 LNHDA and CDR2 SQIVND come from the germline V gene (reference sequence). Trimming left V 5 bases short and J 4 bases short, with 26 bases between. The chain's CDR3 is CASSSRGVWTEPSYGYTF. CDR3 nucleotide sequence: TGTGCCAGTAGTTCTAGGGGTGTCTGGACAGAGCCCTCCTATGGCTACACCTTC.

The rearrangement joins TRBV7-3 to TRBJ2-1; D could derive from TRBD1 or TRBD2 (6 bases each). Germline V gene data show CDR1 as SGHTA and CDR2 as FQGTGA. With 2 bases removed from V and 8 bases from J, the gap between germline ends came to 13 bases. This CDR3 region has 14 residues. The CDR3 region is CASSLWGARDEQFF. In nucleotides, the CDR3 is TGTGCCAGCAGCTTATGGGGGGCCCGGGATGAGCAGTTCTTC.

The chain has TRBV5-1 and TRBJ2-1; 10 bases agree with TRBD2. Per the germline V gene, CDR1 is SGHRS and CDR2 is YFSETQ. The junction had 5 bases not matched to a gene; V was cut back by 4 bases and J by 4 bases. CDR3 length: 15 residues. Written as DNA, the CDR3 is TGCGCCAGCAGCCTCCTAGCGGGGGAATACAATGAGCAGTTCTTC. Protein product: CASSLLAGEYNEQFF.

This rearrangement joins TRBV24-1 to TRBJ2-1; TRBD1 matches at 8 bases. The CDR3 consists of 15 residues. J lost 8 bases, V lost 7 bases, and 12 bases had no gene match. Germline V gene sequence: CDR1 KGHDR, CDR2 SFDVKD. This chain's CDR3 is CATSPADRVSDEQFF. DNA of the CDR3: TGTGCCACCAGCCCAGCGGACAGGGTGTCCGATGAGCAGTTCTTC.

The chain has TRBV10-1 and TRBJ2-2; 8 bases line up with TRBD1. In germline, CDR1 is WNHNN, CDR2 SYGVQD (reference sequence). The trim removed 8 bases at V and 2 bases at J, leaving 4 bases unmatched. CDR3 size: 14 residues. The CDR3 nucleotides read TGCGCCAGCCGCAGGGGGCCCAACACCGGGGAGCTGTTTTTT. This encodes CASRRGPNTGELFF.

The chain has TRBV5-1 and TRBJ1-1, with TRBD1 matching 7 bases. The germline V gene encodes CDR1 SGHRS and CDR2 YFSETQ. There are 14 residues in the CDR3. V lost 0 bases, J lost 5 bases, and 4 bases stayed unmatched. Written as DNA, the CDR3 is TGCGCCAGCAGCTTGGTGGCAGGGGGTACTGAAGCTTTCTTT. Its protein product is CASSLVAGGTEAFF.

The chain recombines TRBV18 with TRBJ1-4, with a weak D call TRBD1 (5 bases). Trimming cost V 3 bases and J 8 bases, with 13 bases left between them. The germline V gene has CDR1 KGHSH and CDR2 LQKENI. The CDR3 length is 14 residues. CDR3 nucleotide sequence: TGTGCCAGCTCACCCCAGGGAAGTGGGGAAAAACTGTTTTTT. Translation gives CASSPQGSGEKLFF.

V usage is TRBV2 and J usage is TRBJ1-2; D is uncertain. Germline CDR1 reads SNHLY; CDR2 reads FYNNEI. Trimming removed 0 bases from V and 3 bases from J, with 5 bases in between. CDR3 length: 13 residues. CDR3 nucleotide sequence: TGTGCCAGCAGTGAAGCGTCCCACTATGGCTACACCTTC. The encoded protein is CASSEASHYGYTF.

In its sample, this clone was seen once. This sequence joins TRBV3-1 (or the pseudogene TRBV3-2) and TRBJ2-1, with 7 bases matching TRBD2. With 5 bases clipped from V and 0 bases from J, the junction kept 4 bases outside the gene matches. This CDR3 contains 15 residues. CDR1 is LGHDT and CDR2 is YNNKEL in the germline V gene (reference sequence). The CDR3 here is CASSTSGISYNEQFF. The CDR3 DNA reads as TGTGCCAGCAGCACGAGCGGGATCTCCTACAATGAGCAGTTCTTC.

The chain recombines TRBV6-5 with TRBJ2-3, with 7 bases lining up with TRBD2. Germline V gene sequence: CDR1 MNHEY, CDR2 SVGAGI. V trimming: 4 bases; J trimming: 4 bases; junction bases outside the gene matches: 8. This CDR3 contains 15 residues. The CDR3 coding sequence is TGTGCCAGCAGTTTTGGGGGGGACGGCGCAGATACGCAGTATTTT. As protein: CASSFGGDGADTQYF.

This rearrangement joins TRBV5-1 to TRBJ1-6; D is undetermined. This CDR3 has 13 amino acids. Germline assignment: CDR1 SGHRS and CDR2 YFSETQ. Trimming removed 4 bases at V and 7 bases at J, with 9 bases between. The CDR3: CASSLGPNSPLHF. The CDR3 region has the DNA TGCGCCAGCAGCCTCGGACCAAATTCACCCCTCCACTTT. Based on the CDR3 plus reference TRBV5-1 and TRBJ1-6, the full variable domain is KAGVTQTPRYLIKTRGQQVTLSCSPISGHRSVSWYQQTPGQGLQFLFEYFSETQRNKGNFPGRFSGRQFSNSRSEMNVSTLELGDSALYLCASSLGPNSPLHFGNGTRLTVT.

The chain uses TRBV6-5 and TRBJ2-7; D is unresolved. CDR3 length: 15 amino acids. V lost 0 bases and J 1 base, leaving 10 bases between the germline ends. Looked up from germline, CDR1 is MNHEY and CDR2 is SVGAGI. DNA of the CDR3: TGTGCCAGCAGTTACTCGGCCGGGCAATCCTACGAGCAGTACTTC. It yields the protein CASSYSAGQSYEQYF.

This chain connects TRBV4-1 to TRBJ1-2; the D is unclear. Per the germline V gene, CDR1 is MGHRA and CDR2 is YSYEKL. V was cut by 2 bases and J by 3 bases, with 13 bases left in between. The CDR3 consists of 15 residues. CDR3 protein: CASSQPGRQDYGYTF. The CDR3 DNA reads as TGCGCCAGCAGCCAACCGGGCCGCCAGGACTATGGCTACACCTTC.

This sequence joins TRBV10-3 and TRBJ1-1; no reliable D call. Trimming pared 7 bases from V and 0 bases from J, leaving 12 bases between. The germline V gene has CDR1 ENHRY and CDR2 SYGVKD. This CDR3 comprises 14 residues. This CDR3 is CAITGSVLNTEAFF. DNA of the CDR3: TGTGCCATCACGGGCAGCGTATTGAACACTGAAGCTTTCTTT.

The chain joins TRBV6-1 to TRBJ2-2, with D perhaps matching TRBD2 (5 bases). V lost 4 bases, J lost 0 bases, and 12 bases lay in between. There are 16 residues in the CDR3. Looked up from germline, CDR1 is MNHNS and CDR2 is SASEGT. The CDR3 loop is CASSALARANTGELFF. In DNA, the CDR3 is TGTGCCAGCAGTGCCCTTGCGCGGGCGAACACCGGGGAGCTGTTTTTT.

J is TRBJ2-7 and V is TRBV6-1; 11 nucleotides line up with TRBD2. J was trimmed by 4 bases and V by 3 bases; bases with no gene match: 5. Germline V gene sequence: CDR1 MNHNS, CDR2 SASEGT. CDR3 length: 15 amino acids. The CDR3 loop reads CASSEGLADNYEQYF. The CDR3 DNA reads TGTGCCAGCAGTGAGGGACTAGCGGACAATTACGAGCAGTACTTC.

V is TRBV29-1 and J is TRBJ2-1, with a weak D call TRBD1 (6 bases). The length of the CDR3 is 12 residues. V dropped 5 bases and J dropped 6 bases, with 11 bases sitting between them. Germline CDR1 reads SQVTM; CDR2 reads ANQGSEA. The CDR3 DNA is TGCAGCGTTCAGGGGCCTCCCAATGAGCAGTTCTTC. Amino acids: CSVQGPPNEQFF.

The chain uses TRBV5-6 and TRBJ2-7; D may be TRBD2 (6 bases). The V end lost 0 bases, the J end lost 1 base, and 14 bases lay between the germline ends. This CDR3 contains 16 residues. Germline lookup yields CDR1 SGHDT and CDR2 YYEEEE. CDR3 sequence reads: CASSLAGQGGSYEQYF. DNA for the CDR3: TGTGCCAGCAGCTTGGCCGGGCAGGGAGGTTCCTACGAGCAGTACTTC.

The V and J genes are TRBV6-5 and TRBJ1-2, with a weak D call TRBD1 (6 bases). CDR3 length: 15 residues. The V gene's germline CDR1 is MNHEY and CDR2 SVGAGI. V lost 10 bases, J lost 3 bases, and 21 bases lay in between. The CDR3 bases are TGTGCCATTCATAGGGGGAGTTCGGCCTACTATGGCTACACCTTC. Its protein product is CAIHRGSSAYYGYTF.

The J gene is TRBJ2-7, the V gene TRBV10-3; 10 bases match TRBD2. The CDR3 length is 13 residues. CDR1 ENHRY and CDR2 SYGVKD come from the germline V gene. With V trimmed by 6 bases and J by 5 bases, 4 bases remained unmatched. The CDR3 region has the DNA TGTGCCATCAGGCCTAGCGGGAGCCACGAGCAGTACTTC. As protein: CAIRPSGSHEQYF.

The rearrangement links TRBV4-2 to TRBJ1-4; D is possibly TRBD1 (6 bases). Germline CDR1 and CDR2: LGHNA and YNFKEQ. The V end lost 5 bases, the J end lost 10 bases, and 17 bases lay between the germline ends. This CDR3 spans 14 amino acids. The CDR3 here is CASSVGGLYPKLFF. CDR3 bases: TGTGCCAGCAGCGTGGGGGGGCTTTATCCAAAACTGTTTTTT.

This chain links TRBV7-2 with TRBJ2-1; 7 bases map to TRBD2. The ends lost 3 bases at V and 5 bases at J; junction bases unmatched: 7. Germline CDR1 SGHTA, CDR2 FQGNSA. There are 15 residues in the CDR3. The chain's CDR3 is CASSFWGGRDNEQFF. The CDR3 DNA is TGTGCCAGCAGCTTCTGGGGGGGAAGGGACAATGAGCAGTTCTTC.

The chain employs TRBV6-2 or TRBV6-3 and TRBJ2-5, with TRBD1 as a possible D gene (7 bases). Trimming shortened V by 2 bases and J by 1 base, and 8 bases separated the two germline ends. In germline, CDR1 is MNHEY, CDR2 SVGEGT. This CDR3 is built from 14 residues. DNA of the CDR3: TGTGCCAGCAGTTACCAGGGGGGCCAAGAGACCCAGTACTTC. Translation gives CASSYQGGQETQYF.

The table lists this clone with a count of one. The V call is TRBV2, the J call TRBJ2-3; D gene uncertain. Per the germline V gene, CDR1 is SNHLY and CDR2 is FYNNEI. This CDR3 comprises 11 residues. Trimming removed 8 bases at V and 6 bases at J, with 9 bases between. The CDR3 DNA follows: TGTGCCAGCGTCTACTTCGATACGCAGTATTTT. Amino acid sequence: CASVYFDTQYF.

J is TRBJ2-7 and V is TRBV15; D is undetermined. This CDR3 spans 15 amino acids. The germline V gene encodes CDR1 LNHNV and CDR2 YYDKDF (reference sequence). Trimming removed 5 bases at V and 5 bases at J, with 19 bases between. The CDR3 protein is CATSAPAKGSDEQYF. CDR3 in DNA: TGTGCCACCAGCGCCCCCGCCAAGGGATCCGACGAGCAGTACTTC.

The chain uses TRBV10-3 and TRBJ2-7; 10 positions match TRBD1. Trimming removed 6 bases from V and 4 bases from J; junction bases left unmatched: 6. The germline V gene has CDR1 ENHRY and CDR2 SYGVKD. There are 14 residues in the CDR3. This CDR3 reads CAISDRGRGYEQYF. The CDR3 DNA reads as TGTGCCATCAGCGACAGGGGGCGCGGGTACGAGCAGTACTTC.